These 27 T cell receptor beta chains originate from one sample sequenced in a study of preoperative IRX-2 immunotherapy in early breast cancer. As for treatment: preoperative locoregional IRX-2 cytokine immunotherapy. The method was immunoSEQ multiplex PCR; TCRdb's version includes in-frame clones alone and lacks a portion of them. Altogether about 67,000 clones are present, roughly 95% being singletons, with the ten largest covering approximately 1.8%. Sampling was done from a patient treated with IRX-2 immunotherapy. The origin of the receptors is a human donor with breast cancer.

The J gene is TRBJ2-5, the V gene TRBV28; D tentatively reads TRBD1 or TRBD2 (5 bases each). Per germline, CDR1 MDHEN and CDR2 SYDVKM. CDR3 length equals 14 residues. V lost 4 bases and J 2 bases, leaving 11 bases between the germline ends. The CDR3 loop reads CASSSAWGQETQYF. The CDR3 coding sequence is TGTGCCAGCAGTTCGGCCTGGGGGCAAGAGACCCAGTACTTC.

The genes are TRBV7-9 and TRBJ2-3; no clear D. V lost 1 base to trimming and J lost 2 bases, with 7 bases between them. Germline CDR1 SEHNR, CDR2 FQNEAQ (reference sequence). This CDR3 is built from 14 residues. The CDR3, as DNA: TGTGCCAGCAGCTTAGGGAGAAACACAGATACGCAGTATTTT. It codes for CASSLGRNTDTQYF. The full variable domain, with the rest looked up from reference TRBV7-9 and TRBJ2-3, is DTGVSQNPRHKITKRGQNVTFRCDPISEHNRLYWYRQTLGQGPEFLTYFQNEAQLEKSRLLSDRFSAERPKGSFSTLEIQRTEQGDSAMYLCASSLGRNTDTQYFGPGTRLTVL.

In its sample, this clone was seen once. This chain uses TRBV4-3 with TRBJ1-2; unclear D gene. The CDR3 spans 11 residues. With 1 base removed from V and 7 bases from J, the gap between germline ends came to 4 bases. CDR1 is LGHNA and CDR2 is YSLEER in the germline V gene. This CDR3 is CASSQGSGYTF. For the CDR3, the DNA is TGCGCCAGCAGCCAAGGATCTGGCTACACCTTC.

The V gene is TRBV5-1, the J gene TRBJ1-4; unclear D gene. CDR3 length: 15 residues. V shed 4 bases and J shed 1 base, with 11 bases lying between them. CDR1 is SGHRS and CDR2 is YFSETQ in the germline V gene. CDR3 sequence reads: CASSRGKGTNEKLFF. In DNA form, the CDR3 reads TGCGCCAGCAGCCGAGGAAAAGGAACTAATGAAAAACTGTTTTTT.

As for this clone: The junction shows a germline mismatch at one end, possibly a read error. This chain uses TRBV7-9 with TRBJ2-3, with 7 bases fitting TRBD2. Looked up from germline, CDR1 is SEHNR and CDR2 is FQNEAQ (reference sequence). The CDR3 is 12 amino acids. CDR3 in amino acids: CASSVAGDTQYF. The CDR3, as DNA: TGTGCCAGCAGCGTAGCGGGAGATACGCAGTATTTT.

V and J are TRBV4-1 and TRBJ2-7; 8 bases map to TRBD2. Germline assignment: CDR1 MGHRA and CDR2 YSYEKL. This CDR3 has 19 residues. The J segment lost 1 base and the V segment lost 7 bases, leaving 21 bases of the junction unmatched. The CDR3 is CASTPLSRAGGPPSYEQYF. The CDR3 DNA reads TGCGCCAGCACCCCCCTCTCCAGGGCGGGAGGCCCGCCTTCCTACGAGCAGTACTTC.

The chain is built from TRBV7-2 and TRBJ2-5; D remains unclear. The length of the CDR3 is 14 residues. Germline V gene lookup returns CDR1 SGHTA and CDR2 FQGNSA. V lost 5 bases and J 5 bases, leaving 15 bases between the germline ends. This CDR3 is CASSNSGSRETQYF. CDR3 coding DNA: TGTGCCAGCAGCAATTCGGGCTCGAGGGAGACCCAGTACTTC. The whole variable domain, filled in from reference TRBV7-2 and TRBJ2-5, reads GAGVSQSPSNKVTEKGKDVELRCDPISGHTALYWYRQSLGQGLEFLIYFQGNSAPDKSGLPSDRFSAERTGGSVSTLTIQRTQQEDSAVYLCASSNSGSRETQYFGPGTRLLVL.

The chain joins TRBV2 to TRBJ2-2; 9 bases agree with TRBD1. The germline V gene encodes CDR1 SNHLY and CDR2 FYNNEI. V shed 5 bases and J 0 bases; nucleotides not matched to a gene: 13. The CDR3 runs 19 residues. The CDR3: CASSFTGGSTIANTGELFF. The CDR3 DNA follows: TGTGCCAGCAGTTTTACAGGGGGCTCTACTATCGCGAACACCGGGGAGCTGTTTTTT. Full variable domain (remainder filled in from reference TRBV2 and TRBJ2-2): EPEVTQTPSHQVTQMGQEVILRCVPISNHLYFYWYRQILGQKVEFLVSFYNNEISEKSEIFDDQFSVERPDGSNFTLKIRSTKLEDSAMYFCASSFTGGSTIANTGELFFGEGSRLTVL.

The chain carries TRBV5-5 and TRBJ2-7; the match to TRBD1 covers 8 bases. V lost 4 bases to trimming and J lost 7 bases; unmatched junction nucleotides: 7. This CDR3 spans 13 amino acids. The germline V gene has CDR1 SGHKS and CDR2 YYEKEE (reference sequence). The CDR3 sequence: CASSPGGGWEQYF. The CDR3 nucleotides are TGTGCCAGCAGCCCAGGGGGCGGCTGGGAGCAGTACTTC.

To note about this clone: Other DNA sequences in the same sample also yield this CDR3. The rearrangement uses TRBV25-1 and TRBJ1-6; no firm D call. V was clipped by 5 bases and J by 8 bases, with 10 bases between them. This CDR3 is built from 13 residues. Germline CDR1 MGHDK, CDR2 SYGVNS. The CDR3 protein is CASSQRVDSPLHF. The CDR3 DNA sequence: TGTGCCAGCAGTCAGAGGGTTGATTCACCCCTCCACTTT.

In the case of this clone: A read error may account for a junction end that differs from germline. The sample has other DNA sequences that encode this CDR3 too. The chain is built from TRBV25-1 and TRBJ1-1; 7 nucleotides align to TRBD1. The CDR3 spans 14 residues. Germline V CDR1 and CDR2: MGHDK, SYGVNS. The CDR3 coding sequence is TGCGCCAGCCAACAGACAGGGTACTCCACTGAAGCTTTCTTT. This gives the protein CASQQTGYSTEAFF.

The table lists this clone with a count of one. The chain couples TRBV15 to TRBJ1-5, with 7 bases that match TRBD1. The CDR3 runs to 14 residues. Germline V gives CDR1 LNHNV, CDR2 YYDKDF (reference sequence). Trimming removed 9 bases from V and 0 bases from J; junction bases left unmatched: 5. CDR3: CATGTDNSNQPQHF. The CDR3 bases are TGTGCCACTGGGACAGATAATAGCAATCAGCCCCAGCATTTT.

This chain links TRBV19 with TRBJ2-5; 7 bases map to TRBD2. The CDR3 is 16 residues long. Germline assignment: CDR1 LNHDA and CDR2 SQIVND (reference sequence). J was trimmed by 5 bases and V by 1 base; bases with no gene match: 10. CDR3 in amino acids: CASSIVGGRGYETQYF. CDR3 nucleotide sequence: TGTGCCAGTAGTATAGTAGGCGGGAGAGGTTATGAGACCCAGTACTTC.

This clone was counted a single time. CDR3 nucleotide sequence: TGTGCCAGCAGCTTAGTGGGGAGGGGGACCTACGAGCAGTACTTC. Its translation is CASSLVGRGTYEQYF. The chain couples TRBV7-9 to TRBJ2-7, with D perhaps TRBD2 (7 bases). Germline V lookup: CDR1 SEHNR, CDR2 FQNEAQ (reference sequence). The CDR3 totals 15 residues. Trimming removed 1 base at V and 2 bases at J, with 12 bases between.

The chain couples TRBV7-2 to TRBJ2-5; 8 bases fit TRBD2. Germline values: CDR1 SGHTA, CDR2 FQGNSA. The V segment lost 5 bases and the J segment 5 bases; nucleotides outside the gene matches: 10. There are 15 residues in the CDR3. CDR3 amino acids: CASSPARGAGETQYF. CDR3 DNA sequence: TGTGCCAGCAGCCCGGCGCGGGGGGCCGGGGAGACCCAGTACTTC.

J is TRBJ2-1 and V is TRBV5-1; 10 bases agree with TRBD2. The CDR3 is made up of 14 amino acids. The germline gives CDR1 SGHRS, CDR2 YFSETQ. Unmatched junction bases numbered 5, after V lost 1 base and J lost 10 bases. The CDR3 DNA reads as TGCGCCAGCAGCTTGACTAGCGGGATAGGGGAGCAGTTCTTC. Translated, it gives CASSLTSGIGEQFF.

This clone was observed a few times. V and J are TRBV14 and TRBJ1-1; 7 bases fit TRBD1. The germline CDR1 and CDR2 sequences are SGHDN and FVKESK. With 8 bases clipped from V and 5 bases from J, the junction kept 8 bases outside the gene matches. This CDR3 spans 13 amino acids. CDR3 sequence (DNA): TGTGCCAGCCGGGGGGACAGAGGGACTGAAGCTTTCTTT. It is translated as CASRGDRGTEAFF. Supplemented by reference TRBV14 and TRBJ1-1, the full variable domain reads EAGVTQFPSHSVIEKGQTVTLRCDPISGHDNLYWYRRVMGKEIKFLLHFVKESKQDESGMPNNRFLAERTGGTYSTLKVQPAELEDSGVYFCASRGDRGTEAFFGQGTRLTVV.

The chain links TRBV5-4 to TRBJ2-5; 12 bases line up with TRBD2. Germline V lookup: CDR1 SGHNT, CDR2 YYREEE (reference sequence). The CDR3 covers 15 residues. Germline trimming cut 4 bases from V and 2 bases from J; bases unmatched to any gene: 3. CDR3 protein: CASSTGTSGQETQYF. The CDR3 DNA follows: TGTGCCAGCAGCACCGGGACTAGCGGGCAAGAGACCCAGTACTTC.

J is TRBJ1-5 and V is TRBV4-1; 10 bases map to TRBD1. CDR3 length: 15 amino acids. Germline V gene data show CDR1 as MGHRA and CDR2 as YSYEKL. The V gene end was trimmed by 0 bases and the J gene end by 5 bases; junction bases not matched to a gene: 1. CDR3 in amino acids: CASSQEGTGDQPQHF. CDR3 nucleotide sequence: TGCGCCAGCAGCCAAGAGGGGACAGGGGATCAGCCCCAGCATTTT.

V usage is TRBV10-3 and J usage is TRBJ2-5; a possible D gene is TRBD2 (6 bases). V was trimmed by 4 bases and J by 1 base, leaving 7 bases between them. Germline V CDR1 and CDR2: ENHRY, SYGVKD. CDR3 length: 13 residues. The CDR3 spells CAISGTTQETQYF. The CDR3, as DNA: TGTGCCATCAGTGGGACTACCCAAGAGACCCAGTACTTC.

This sequence joins TRBV7-8 and TRBJ2-3; TRBD2 agrees at 8 bases. This CDR3 has 17 residues. V lost 2 bases and J lost 0; bases outside the gene matches: 7. CDR1 and CDR2 (germline): SGHVS, FQNEAQ. The chain's CDR3 is CASSLPSSSGSTDTQYF. In DNA, the CDR3 is TGTGCCAGCAGCTTACCCTCCTCTAGCGGGAGCACAGATACGCAGTATTTT.

This clone was seen a single time. This chain joins TRBV10-3 and TRBJ2-7; D ambiguous. Germline V gene lookup returns CDR1 ENHRY and CDR2 SYGVKD. V was shortened by 0 bases and J by 2 bases, with 8 bases between the two germline ends. The CDR3 contains 14 residues. CDR3 bases: TGTGCCATCAGTGAGTCGGTAGAGCCCTACGAGCAGTACTTC. Its translation is CAISESVEPYEQYF.

The rearrangement uses TRBV6-5 and TRBJ2-7, with 7 positions matching TRBD1. Germline V gene lookup returns CDR1 MNHEY and CDR2 SVGAGI. This CDR3 region has 12 residues. J was trimmed by 7 bases and V by 5 bases; bases with no gene match: 5. This chain's CDR3 is CASSPRQGEQYF. The CDR3 DNA is TGTGCCAGCAGTCCCCGACAGGGAGAGCAGTACTTC.

This rearrangement joins TRBV4-3 to TRBJ2-1; D unclear. Trimming took off 1 base at V and 3 bases at J, with 4 bases between the two ends. CDR3 length: 13 residues. From germline, CDR1 is LGHNA and CDR2 YSLEER. DNA of the CDR3: TGCGCCAGCAGCCAAGGTTTCTACAATGAGCAGTTCTTC. This encodes CASSQGFYNEQFF.

This clone was recorded a few times. V is TRBV4-1 and J is TRBJ1-6; possible D gene TRBD1, 5 bases. The V and J ends lost 3 bases and 8 bases respectively, with 14 bases between them. CDR1 and CDR2 (germline): MGHRA, YSYEKL. The CDR3 covers 15 residues. CDR3 sequence (DNA): TGCGCCAGCAGCCATCATGGGGACTCAGATTCACCCCTCCACTTT. This translates into CASSHHGDSDSPLHF.

The V and J genes are TRBV2 and TRBJ2-7; 7 bases align to TRBD1. The V gene's germline CDR1 is SNHLY and CDR2 FYNNEI. The trim removed 9 bases at V and 6 bases at J, leaving 11 bases unmatched. CDR3 length equals 13 residues. The CDR3 bases are TGTGCCAGTAACCGGGACAGCAGTCTCGAGCAGTACTTC. Translated, it gives CASNRDSSLEQYF.

This clone was seen only once. V and J are TRBV6-5 and TRBJ1-2; D remains unclear. Germline loops: CDR1 MNHEY, CDR2 SVGAGI. V was trimmed by 4 bases and J by 7 bases, leaving 19 bases between them. The CDR3 spans 15 residues. In DNA form, the CDR3 reads TGTGCCAGCAGTTGGCTGCGCCAGCTGGGGTTTGGCTACACCTTC. This gives the protein CASSWLRQLGFGYTF.